Following are 17 T cell receptor beta chains from one sample sequenced in a study of blood T cell repertoires in COVID-19. Clones were sequenced by immunoSEQ multiplex PCR, and TCRdb holds only the in-frame ones, with some missing. This sample has about 81,000 clones, with around 88% found just once. The specimen sequenced was peripheral blood. The receptors come from a human donor in a cohort sampled during active COVID-19.

This rearrangement joins TRBV7-9 to TRBJ2-7, with D unclear. Germline V gene lookup returns CDR1 SEHNR and CDR2 FQNEAQ (reference sequence). Trimming stripped 5 bases from V and 3 bases from J, with 5 bases between. CDR3 length: 11 amino acids. CDR3 coding DNA: TGTGCCAGCAGCGCGGACTACGAGCAGTACTTC. It yields the protein CASSADYEQYF.

The chain uses TRBV27 and TRBJ2-7, with 7 bases that match TRBD1. CDR1 is MNHEY and CDR2 is SMNVEV in the germline V gene (reference sequence). J lost 3 bases, V lost 5 bases, and 7 bases had no gene match. This CDR3 spans 14 amino acids. CDR3 loop: CASSTGTEFYEQYF. CDR3 coding DNA: TGTGCCAGCAGTACCGGGACAGAGTTCTACGAGCAGTACTTC.

This chain connects TRBV28 to TRBJ2-2; 7 bases fit TRBD1. Germline lookup yields CDR1 MDHEN and CDR2 SYDVKM. This CDR3 has 14 amino acids. Trimming at V came to 6 bases and at J to 7 bases, leaving 8 bases not matched to a gene. The CDR3 DNA is TGTGCCAGCAGGACAGGGTCACGGAGCGGGGAGCTGTTTTTT. Encoded protein: CASRTGSRSGELFF.

The chain joins TRBV19 to TRBJ2-3; the D gene is possibly TRBD2 (7 bases). Germline assignment: CDR1 LNHDA and CDR2 SQIVND (reference sequence). The CDR3 length is 14 residues. Deletions cut 8 bases from V and 3 bases from J, with 15 bases between. The CDR3 DNA sequence: TGTGCCAGTGGTGGGGGAGGGGGAACAGATACGCAGTATTTT. It specifies CASGGGGGTDTQYF. The full variable domain, with the rest looked up from reference TRBV19 and TRBJ2-3, is DGGITQSPKYLFRKEGQNVTLSCEQNLNHDAMYWYRQDPGQGLRLIYYSQIVNDFQKGDIAEGYSVSREKKESFPLTVTSAQKNPTAFYLCASGGGGGTDTQYFGPGTRLTVL.

The chain links TRBV11-2 to TRBJ2-3; 10 bases agree with TRBD2. From germline, CDR1 is SGHAT and CDR2 FQNNGV. The J segment lost 1 base and the V segment lost 5 bases, leaving 9 bases of the junction unmatched. The CDR3 runs 17 residues. CDR3 DNA: TGTGCCAGCAGCAGAGGAGCGGGGGGGTTTGGCACAGATACGCAGTATTTT. Protein sequence: CASSRGAGGFGTDTQYF.

The rearrangement joins TRBV7-2 to TRBJ1-2; 8 bases agree with TRBD1. Per the germline V gene, CDR1 is SGHTA and CDR2 is FQGNSA. The CDR3 is 17 residues long. The V and J ends lost 5 bases and 2 bases, in that order; junction bases with no gene match: 13. The CDR3 region is CASSPRPLTGANYGYTF. In nucleotides, the CDR3 is TGTGCCAGCAGCCCCCGACCGCTGACAGGGGCCAACTATGGCTACACCTTC.

This clone appeared a single time. The rearrangement joins TRBV7-2 to TRBJ2-7; D unclear. Germline V gene lookup returns CDR1 SGHTA and CDR2 FQGNSA. This CDR3 spans 13 amino acids. V lost 1 base, J lost 3 bases, and 7 bases lay in between. DNA for the CDR3: TGTGCCAGCAGCTTAGGCTCCGGCTACGAGCAGTACTTC. The encoded protein is CASSLGSGYEQYF.

The V and J genes are TRBV12-5 and TRBJ2-3, with D possibly matching TRBD2 (5 bases). V was shortened by 8 bases and J by 0 bases, with 12 bases between the two germline ends. CDR1 is LGHNT, CDR2 FRNRAP, per germline. CDR3 length: 14 residues. The CDR3 DNA follows: TGTGCTAGTTCCCCGCGGGTGAGCACAGATACGCAGTATTTT. Translation: CASSPRVSTDTQYF.

The chain's CDR3 is CASSSSGFVGNVLTF. The CDR3 DNA reads TGTGCCAGCAGCTCATCAGGGTTTGTTGGCAACGTCCTGACTTTC. The chain employs TRBV11-2 and TRBJ2-6; weak D call: TRBD1 (5 bases). CDR3 size: 15 residues. The V and J ends lost 4 bases and 9 bases respectively, with 16 bases between them. Germline CDR1 is SGHAT and CDR2 is FQNNGV.

This chain uses TRBV4-3 with TRBJ1-1, with 7 bases identical to TRBD1. This CDR3 has 17 amino acids. Germline V CDR1 and CDR2: LGHNA, YSLEER. V dropped 0 bases and J dropped 3; count of bases not matched to a gene: 10. In DNA, the CDR3 is TGCGCCAGCAGCCAAGAGTCGGGACAGATTTGGGACACTGAAGCTTTCTTT. This encodes CASSQESGQIWDTEAFF.

The chain is built from TRBV19 and TRBJ2-7, with 10 bases identical to TRBD2. This CDR3 is 15 amino acids long. Unmatched junction bases numbered 11, after V lost 7 bases and J lost 5 bases. Germline V gene sequence: CDR1 LNHDA, CDR2 SQIVND (reference sequence). The chain's CDR3 is CASTQGLARGNEQYF. CDR3 bases: TGTGCCAGTACCCAGGGACTAGCGAGAGGAAACGAGCAGTACTTC.

This clone occurred many times. This chain connects TRBV7-8 to TRBJ1-5, with 7 bases that match TRBD1. The CDR3 runs to 14 residues. Germline values: CDR1 SGHVS, CDR2 FQNEAQ. V was pared by 3 bases and J by 4 bases, with 3 bases of the junction left unmatched. The CDR3 DNA reads TGTGCCAGCAGCTTGGCAGGGGGGAATCAGCCCCAGCATTTT. Translation: CASSLAGGNQPQHF.

The chain combines TRBV5-6 with TRBJ2-7; D not certain. The germline V gene has CDR1 SGHDT and CDR2 YYEEEE. Deletions cut 6 bases from V and 3 bases from J, with 13 bases between. The CDR3 contains 13 residues. The DNA of the CDR3 is TGTGCCAGCACTAGTATGGGTCACTACGAGCAGTACTTC. Its protein product is CASTSMGHYEQYF.

The V gene is TRBV5-1, the J gene TRBJ2-5; tentative D call: TRBD2 (5 bases). Trimming pared 4 bases from V and 5 bases from J, leaving 15 bases between. This CDR3 contains 14 residues. CDR1 is SGHRS, CDR2 YFSETQ, per germline. The CDR3 here is CASSPGSPGETQYF. The CDR3 DNA sequence: TGCGCCAGCAGCCCTGGCTCCCCGGGGGAGACCCAGTACTTC.

This chain joins TRBV7-9 and TRBJ1-1; 7 bases match TRBD1. V trimming: 1 base; J trimming: 1 base; junction bases outside the gene matches: 3. Germline loops: CDR1 SEHNR, CDR2 FQNEAQ (reference sequence). The CDR3 contains 15 residues. Here the CDR3 DNA reads TGTGCCAGCAGCTTAGGGGCAGGGGGGAACACTGAAGCTTTCTTT. Translated: CASSLGAGGNTEAFF. Looking up the rest from reference TRBV7-9 and TRBJ1-1 gives the full variable domain: DTGVSQNPRHKITKRGQNVTFRCDPISEHNRLYWYRQTLGQGPEFLTYFQNEAQLEKSRLLSDRFSAERPKGSFSTLEIQRTEQGDSAMYLCASSLGAGGNTEAFFGQGTRLTVV.

The rearrangement joins TRBV19 to TRBJ1-6; D call uncertain. The CDR3 covers 17 residues. The germline gives CDR1 LNHDA, CDR2 SQIVND (reference sequence). Trimming left V 0 bases short and J 0 bases short, with 9 bases between. The CDR3 spells CASSIDRRSSYNSPLHF. As DNA, the CDR3 is TGTGCCAGTAGTATAGATAGGAGGAGCTCCTATAATTCACCCCTCCACTTT. The full variable domain, its missing parts supplied by reference TRBV19 and TRBJ1-6, is DGGITQSPKYLFRKEGQNVTLSCEQNLNHDAMYWYRQDPGQGLRLIYYSQIVNDFQKGDIAEGYSVSREKKESFPLTVTSAQKNPTAFYLCASSIDRRSSYNSPLHFGNGTRLTVT.

This clone was counted between two and nine times. This rearrangement joins TRBV3-1 (or the pseudogene TRBV3-2) to TRBJ1-5; D is ambiguous. The V gene lost 3 bases and the J gene lost 8 bases, with 14 bases spanning the gap. Germline-derived CDR1 and CDR2 are LGHDT and YNNKEL (reference sequence). The CDR3 spans 14 residues. CDR3 bases: TGTGCCAGCAGCCAGGGAGGGAGAGCGGAGCCCCAGCATTTT. Its translation is CASSQGGRAEPQHF.